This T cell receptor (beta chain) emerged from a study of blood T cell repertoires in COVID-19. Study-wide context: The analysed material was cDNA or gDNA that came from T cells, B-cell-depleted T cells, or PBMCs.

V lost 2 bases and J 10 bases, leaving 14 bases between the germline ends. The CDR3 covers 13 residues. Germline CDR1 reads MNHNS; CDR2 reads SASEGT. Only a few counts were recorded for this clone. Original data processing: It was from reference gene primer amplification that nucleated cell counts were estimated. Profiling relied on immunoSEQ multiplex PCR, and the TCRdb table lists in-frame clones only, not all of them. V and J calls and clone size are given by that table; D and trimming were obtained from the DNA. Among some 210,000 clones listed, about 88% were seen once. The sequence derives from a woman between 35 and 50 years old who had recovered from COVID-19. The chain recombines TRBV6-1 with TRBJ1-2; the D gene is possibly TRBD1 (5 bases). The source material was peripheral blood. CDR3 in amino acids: CASSEQEQDVYTF. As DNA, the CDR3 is TGTGCCAGCAGTGAACAGGAACAGGATGTCTACACCTTC.